The present T cell receptor beta chain was sequenced within a study of early T cells in non-severe SARS-CoV-2 infection (dated by TCRdb to about 2021). Study-wide context: Because TCR sequencing relied on bulk RNA taken from unsorted whole blood, pairing of alpha and beta chains was not possible.

The method was 5' RACE. Sequencing used a NextSeq 500. In the TCR library protocol, unique molecular identifiers were attached to individual cDNA molecules to correct for PCR bias and sequencing error. Both TCR alpha and beta chains were sequenced, and tight co-correlation was observed between alpha and beta sequence abundances in each sample. On the study's bioinformatics: Decombinator V4 was used to annotate the V gene, J gene and CDR3 of the TCR sequences. Expanded TCRs were defined as changing significantly between any two time points under a Poisson model with p below 0.0001. TCR abundances were normalised to the total number of TCRs sequenced per sample and were expressed as counts per million. MAIT TCRs were defined by TRAV1-2 paired with TRAJ12, TRAJ20 or TRAJ33, and iNKT TCRs by TRAV10 paired with TRAJ18. VDJdb, accessed on 1 November 2021, was searched for TCRs annotated for CMV, EBV and SARS-CoV-2, and TCRs annotated for more than one antigen were excluded. TCRdb applied fastp at Q25 and MiXCR to the public reads, then kept only in-frame beta chains. Entries are consolidated by CDR3 protein sequence, retaining the most common genes and DNA. For this entry, the V and J calls and clone size follow TCRdb and not the study's own pipeline. The table for this sample lists roughly 68,000 distinct CDR3 sequences; 4.9% of them were counted only once. The ten top clones hold 4% to 5% of the sample.

CDR1 and CDR2 are read off the germline V gene as SGHTA and FQGTGA. Its CDR3 holds 16 amino acids, cysteine through phenylalanine. Of the read, only the CDR3 DNA is kept; its 48 bases are in frame from base 1. Clipping removes 5 bases from V and 9 bases from J, with 15 as the unmatched junction base count. This clonotype came up many times. Its binding antigen is unknown. Base qualities were left out, and no much larger clone turns up one base away. The paper as a whole reports these results and caveats: VDJdb matching was skewed toward anti-spike CD8 responses and likely underestimated virus-specific expansions, missing private and CD4 specificities.

Set within a cohort of healthcare workers in London, UK, this nested case-control study involved weekly PCR testing of nasopharyngeal swabs along with blood sampling. Between 23 and 31 March 2020, the week of the UK lockdown, healthcare workers were enrolled and then followed up weekly for as long as 16 weeks. This sequence was found in an adult who was a healthcare worker with PCR-confirmed SARS-CoV-2 infection or an uninfected control (not recorded which). Sequenced input: whole blood. The sequence links TRBV7-3 to TRBJ2-1; TRBD2 aligns with 8 central bases. The CDR3 reads as follows: CASSKGLVAGYAEQFF. The DNA reads TGTGCCAGCAGCAAAGGACTCGTAGCGGGATACGCTGAGCAGTTCTTC.